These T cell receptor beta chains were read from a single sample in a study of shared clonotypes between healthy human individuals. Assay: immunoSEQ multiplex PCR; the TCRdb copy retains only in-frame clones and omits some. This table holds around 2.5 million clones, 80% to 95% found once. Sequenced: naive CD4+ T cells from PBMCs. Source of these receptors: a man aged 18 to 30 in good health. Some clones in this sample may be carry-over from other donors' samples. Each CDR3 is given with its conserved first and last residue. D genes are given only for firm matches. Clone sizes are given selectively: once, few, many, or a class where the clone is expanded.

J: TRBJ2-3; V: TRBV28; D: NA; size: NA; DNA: TGTGCCAGCAGTTTAAGGGCCCGCGGAGGCACAGATACGCAGTATTTT; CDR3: CASSLRARGGTDTQYF
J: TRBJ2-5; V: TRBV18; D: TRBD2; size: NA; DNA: TGTGCCAGCTCACCCCTCGGGAGGGGCCGTGAGACCCAGTACTTC; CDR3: CASSPLGRGRETQYF
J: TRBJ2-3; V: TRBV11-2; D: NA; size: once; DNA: TGTGCCAGCAGCTTAGCAGACGGGGCAGATACGCAGTATTTT; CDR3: CASSLADGADTQYF
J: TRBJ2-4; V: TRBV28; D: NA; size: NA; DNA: TGTGCCAGCAGGGGATCAGCCAAAAACATTCAGTACTTC; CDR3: CASRGSAKNIQYF
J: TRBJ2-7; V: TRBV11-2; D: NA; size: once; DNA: TGTGCCAGCACCATCCACGGGGGCGAGCAGTACTTC; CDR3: CASTIHGGEQYF
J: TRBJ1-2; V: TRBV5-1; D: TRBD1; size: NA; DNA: TGCGCCAGCAGCTCTTTGGGACAGGGGAACGATAACTATGGCTACACCTTC; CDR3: CASSSLGQGNDNYGYTF
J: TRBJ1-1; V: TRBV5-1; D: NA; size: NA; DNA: TGCGCCAGCAGCTTGGGGGCGAGTAGAAACACTGAAGCTTTCTTT; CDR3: CASSLGASRNTEAFF
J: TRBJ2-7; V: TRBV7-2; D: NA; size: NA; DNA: TGTGCCAGCAGCTTAGCAGGGGGTAGCTCCTACGAGCAGTACTTC; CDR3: CASSLAGGSSYEQYF
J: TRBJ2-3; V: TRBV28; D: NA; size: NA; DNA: TGTGCCAGCAGTTTCCGGGGTAGCACAGATACGCAGTATTTT; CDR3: CASSFRGSTDTQYF
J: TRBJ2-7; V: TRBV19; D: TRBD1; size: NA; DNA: TGTGCCAGTAGTGCCCCCGGGACAGGATCCTACGAGCAGTACTTC; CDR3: CASSAPGTGSYEQYF
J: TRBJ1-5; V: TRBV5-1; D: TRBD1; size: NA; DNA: TGCGCCAGCAGCCTAGACAGGGGCGATCAGCCCCAGCATTTT; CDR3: CASSLDRGDQPQHF
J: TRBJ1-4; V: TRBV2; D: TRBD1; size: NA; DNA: TGTGCCAGCAGTGAACTTGGACAGGGGAGTGAAAAACTGTTTTTT; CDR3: CASSELGQGSEKLFF
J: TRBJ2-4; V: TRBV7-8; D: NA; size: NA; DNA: TGTGCCAGCAGCTTAGAAGCAGGACGGGAGAGTGGCAAAAACATTCAGTACTTC; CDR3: CASSLEAGRESGKNIQYF
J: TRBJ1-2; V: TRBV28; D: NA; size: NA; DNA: TGTGCCAGCAGTTTCACCGATTTAAGGGACGGCGCTAACTATGGCTACACCTTC; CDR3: CASSFTDLRDGANYGYTF
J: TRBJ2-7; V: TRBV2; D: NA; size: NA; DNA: TGTGCCCCCCCGGCTGTGGGGCTCGGACTCTACGAGCAGTACTTC; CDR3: CAPPAVGLGLYEQYF
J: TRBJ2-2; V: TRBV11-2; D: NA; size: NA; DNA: TGTGCCAGCAGCTGGGAGAATGCCGGGGAGCTGTTTTTT; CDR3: CASSWENAGELFF
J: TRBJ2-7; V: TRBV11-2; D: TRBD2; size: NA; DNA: TGTGCCAGCAGCTTTTACAGGAGACTAGCGAGACCTTACGAGCAGTACTTC; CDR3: CASSFYRRLARPYEQYF
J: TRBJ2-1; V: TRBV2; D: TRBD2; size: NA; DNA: TGTGCCAGCAGTACACTAGCGAACAATGAGCAGTTCTTC; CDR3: CASSTLANNEQFF
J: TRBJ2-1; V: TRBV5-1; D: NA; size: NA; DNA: TGCGCCAGCAGCTTCCGCCCTAGGGATGAGCAGTTCTTC; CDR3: CASSFRPRDEQFF
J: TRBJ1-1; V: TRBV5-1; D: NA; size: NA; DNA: TGCGCCAGCAGCTTGGCAGGGGCGAGCACTGAAGCTTTCTTT; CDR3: CASSLAGASTEAFF
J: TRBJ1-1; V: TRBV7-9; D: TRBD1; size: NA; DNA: TGTGCCAGCAGCTTAGTACGGGACAGGGGAGCTTTCTTT; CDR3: CASSLVRDRGAFF
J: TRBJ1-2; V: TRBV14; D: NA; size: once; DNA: TGTGCCAGCAGCCAAGGTGTCAGCTCTGGTTATGGCTACACCTTC; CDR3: CASSQGVSSGYGYTF
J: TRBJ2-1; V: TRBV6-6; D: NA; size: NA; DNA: TGTGCCAGCAGTTACTCGGGGGGTGACTACAATGAGCAGTTCTTC; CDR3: CASSYSGGDYNEQFF
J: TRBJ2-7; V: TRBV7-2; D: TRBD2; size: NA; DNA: TGTGCCAGCAGCTATCTAGCGGAGACATACGAGCAGTACTTC; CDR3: CASSYLAETYEQYF